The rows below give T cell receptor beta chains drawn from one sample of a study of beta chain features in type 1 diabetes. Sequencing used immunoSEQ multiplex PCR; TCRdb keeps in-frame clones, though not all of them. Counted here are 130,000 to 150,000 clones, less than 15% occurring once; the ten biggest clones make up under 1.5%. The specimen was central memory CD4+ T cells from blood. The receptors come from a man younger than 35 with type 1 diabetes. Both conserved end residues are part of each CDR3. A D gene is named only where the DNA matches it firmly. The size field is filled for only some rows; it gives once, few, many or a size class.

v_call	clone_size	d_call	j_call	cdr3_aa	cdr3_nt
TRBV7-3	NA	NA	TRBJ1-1	CASSPGRGVAEAFF	TGTGCCAGCAGCCCCGGCAGGGGTGTCGCTGAAGCTTTCTTT
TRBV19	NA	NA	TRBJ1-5	CASSDVSSNQPQHF	TGTGCCAGTAGTGATGTGTCTAGCAATCAGCCCCAGCATTTT
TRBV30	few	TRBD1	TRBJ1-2	CARDSFNYGYTF	TGTGCCCGGGACAGCTTTAACTATGGCTACACCTTC
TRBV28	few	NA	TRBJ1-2	CASRATGGDGYTF	TGTGCCAGCAGGGCGACAGGAGGGGATGGCTACACCTTC
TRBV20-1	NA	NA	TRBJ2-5	CSANPWDQYF	TGCAGTGCAAACCCCTGGGACCAGTACTTC
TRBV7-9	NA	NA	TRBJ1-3	CASSWAGSSGNTIYF	TGTGCCAGCAGCTGGGCAGGGAGCTCTGGAAACACCATATATTTT
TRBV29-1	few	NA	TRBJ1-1	CSVEGVGTEAFF	TGCAGCGTTGAGGGGGTCGGCACTGAAGCTTTCTTT
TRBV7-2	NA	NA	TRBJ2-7	CASSFGQENYEQYF	TGTGCCAGCAGCTTTGGGCAGGAGAACTACGAGCAGTACTTC
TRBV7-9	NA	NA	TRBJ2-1	CASSLSQVNEQFF	TGTGCCAGCAGCTTAAGCCAGGTCAATGAGCAGTTCTTC
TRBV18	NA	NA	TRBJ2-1	CASSLSRMENNEQFF	TGTGCCAGCTCACTTTCTAGGATGGAAAACAATGAGCAGTTCTTC
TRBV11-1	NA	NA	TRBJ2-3	CASSRGPSTDTQYF	TGTGCCAGCAGCAGAGGCCCTAGCACAGATACGCAGTATTTT
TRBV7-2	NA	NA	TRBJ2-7	CASSPINEQYF	TGTGCCAGCAGCCCCATAAACGAGCAGTACTTC
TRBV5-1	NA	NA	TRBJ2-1	CASRPSGVIYNEQFF	TGCGCCAGCCGCCCCTCAGGGGTTATCTACAATGAGCAGTTCTTC
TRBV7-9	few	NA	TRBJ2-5	CASRVGETQYF	TGTGCCAGCAGAGTAGGCGAGACCCAGTACTTC
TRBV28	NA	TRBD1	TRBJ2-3	CASSLSGTGELTDTQYF	TGTGCCAGCAGTTTGAGCGGGACAGGGGAACTCACAGATACGCAGTATTTT
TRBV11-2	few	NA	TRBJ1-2	CASSLDYPSGYTF	TGTGCCAGCAGCTTAGATTACCCTAGTGGCTACACCTTC
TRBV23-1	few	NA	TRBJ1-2	CASSQSCNGAAIDYTF	TGCGCCAGCAGTCAATCCTGCAACGGCGCCGCTATTGACTACACCTTC
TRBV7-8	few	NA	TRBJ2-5	CASSSSLIQETQYF	TGTGCCAGCAGTTCCTCATTGATACAAGAGACCCAGTACTTC
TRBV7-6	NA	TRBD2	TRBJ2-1	CASSPSSGGEYNEQFF	TGTGCCAGCAGCCCGTCTAGCGGGGGGGAATACAATGAGCAGTTCTTC
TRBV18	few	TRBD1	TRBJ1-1	CASSPQQGADTEAFF	TGTGCCAGCTCACCGCAACAGGGGGCTGACACTGAAGCTTTCTTT
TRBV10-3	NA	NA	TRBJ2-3	CAISEGGKTDTQYF	TGTGCCATCAGTGAAGGAGGGAAAACAGATACGCAGTATTTT
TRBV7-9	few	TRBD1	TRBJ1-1	CASSPGGRANTEAFF	TGTGCCAGCAGCCCAGGGGGACGGGCGAACACTGAAGCTTTCTTT
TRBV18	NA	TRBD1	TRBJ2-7	CASSLDRGSYEQYF	TGTGCCAGCTCTCTGGACAGGGGCTCCTACGAGCAGTACTTC
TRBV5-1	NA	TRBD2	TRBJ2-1	CASSRGTSSYNEQFF	TGCGCCAGCAGTCGCGGGACTAGCTCCTACAATGAGCAGTTCTTC
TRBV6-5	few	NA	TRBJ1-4	CASFGSEKLFF	TGTGCCAGCTTCGGTAGTGAAAAACTGTTTTTT
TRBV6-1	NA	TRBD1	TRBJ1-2	CASLTGESDGYTF	TGTGCCAGCCTGACAGGGGAGAGTGATGGCTACACCTTC
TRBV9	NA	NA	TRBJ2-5	CASSTGGGETQYF	TGTGCCAGCAGCACAGGAGGGGGAGAGACCCAGTACTTC
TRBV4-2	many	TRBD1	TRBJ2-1	CASSPPTGGDEQFF	TGTGCCAGCAGCCCACCGACAGGGGGGGATGAGCAGTTCTTC
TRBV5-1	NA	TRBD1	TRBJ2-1	CASTGGGSYNEQFF	TGCGCCAGTACAGGGGGCGGCTCCTACAATGAGCAGTTCTTC
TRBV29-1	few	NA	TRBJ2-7	CSVEDRGASYEQYF	TGCAGCGTTGAAGATCGGGGGGCCTCCTACGAGCAGTACTTC
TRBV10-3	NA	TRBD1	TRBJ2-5	CAIRGQGTKETQYF	TGTGCCATCAGGGGACAGGGAACGAAAGAGACCCAGTACTTC
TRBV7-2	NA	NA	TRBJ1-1	CASSRGNTEAFF	TGTGCCAGCAGCCGGGGGAACACTGAAGCTTTCTTT
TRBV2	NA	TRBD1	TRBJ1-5	CASSMSQGAQPQHF	TGTGCCAGCAGTATGTCACAGGGGGCTCAGCCCCAGCATTTT
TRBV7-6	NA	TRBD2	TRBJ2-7	CASSLGVSGGFYEQYF	TGTGCCAGCAGCTTAGGGGTTAGCGGGGGATTCTACGAGCAGTACTTC
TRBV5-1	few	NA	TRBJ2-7	CASSLDTLYEQYF	TGCGCCAGCAGCTTGGACACCCTCTACGAGCAGTACTTC
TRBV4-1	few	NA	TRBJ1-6	CASSQDGNSPLHF	TGTGCCAGCAGCCAAGATGGTAATTCACCCCTCCACTTT
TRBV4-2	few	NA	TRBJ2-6	CASSQVGFSGANVLTF	TGTGCCAGCAGCCAAGTGGGGTTCTCTGGGGCCAACGTCCTGACTTTC
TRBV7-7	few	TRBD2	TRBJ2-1	CASSPRLAALPGQFF	TGTGCCAGCAGCCCCCGACTAGCGGCCCTTCCCGGGCAGTTCTTC
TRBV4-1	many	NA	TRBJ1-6	CASSQVSRGGGSPLHF	TGCGCCAGCAGCCAAGTGAGCCGAGGCGGCGGTTCACCCCTCCACTTT
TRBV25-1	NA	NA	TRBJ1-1	CASSESQQGYLSEAFF	TGTGCCAGCAGTGAATCCCAGCAGGGGTACCTAAGTGAAGCTTTCTTT
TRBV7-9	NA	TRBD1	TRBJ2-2	CAITRAGGASGELFF	TGTGCCATCACCCGGGCAGGGGGCGCGTCCGGGGAGCTGTTTTTT
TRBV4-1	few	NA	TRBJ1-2	CASSQVDGAYGYTF	TGCGCCAGCAGCCAAGTTGACGGTGCCTATGGCTACACCTTC
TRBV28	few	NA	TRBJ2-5	CASSLSRGLQYF	TGTGCCAGCAGTTTATCCCGGGGTTTACAGTACTTC
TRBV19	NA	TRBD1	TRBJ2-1	CASSLRTGFHNEQFF	TGTGCCAGTAGTTTACGGACAGGGTTCCACAATGAGCAGTTCTTC